These 14 T cell receptor delta chains were sequenced from one sample in a study of gamma-delta chains in newborns, infants, children. TCRdb reprocessed the reads through CATT. The sample has about 5,700 delta-chain clones, about 0.4% seen once. Sequencing was performed on blood. All receptors derive from a child who was a newborn, infant or young child, either healthy, febrile or measles-vaccinated (not recorded which).

About this clone: TCRdb lists the protein of a much larger clone for this DNA, which differs at residue 14, so this is likely a read error; the protein given here is translated from the DNA itself. The genes are TRDV2 and TRDJ3; 10 bases line up with TRDD3. The germline CDR1 and CDR2 sequences are GEAIGNYY and EKD. The length of the CDR3 is 17 residues. The CDR3 region has the DNA TGTGCCTGTGATGAACTGGGGGATTCCTGGGACACCCGACTGATGTTTTTC. Translated, it gives CACDELGDSWDTRLMFF.

This clone was counted a few times. Being one base from a much bigger clone, this may be a read error. The sample holds other DNA sequences that translate to the same CDR3. The rearrangement links TRDV2 to TRDJ3, with TRDD3 matching over 13 bases. Germline CDR1 reads GEAIGNYY; CDR2 reads EKD. There are 19 residues in the CDR3. The V gene end was trimmed by 3 bases and the J gene end by 4 bases; junction bases not matched to a gene: 8. The CDR3: CACDVLGDTSSWDTRQMFF. The CDR3 DNA follows: TGTGCCTGTGACGTACTGGGGGATACGAGCTCTTGGGACACCCGACAGATGTTTTTC.

This clone has more than one count but fewer than ten. The TCRdb record carries a much larger clone's protein, which differs from this DNA's translation at residue 11; a read error is the likely cause, and the protein listed here is the DNA translation. The V call is TRDV2, the J call TRDJ3; D might be TRDD3 (5 bases). CDR3 length equals 18 residues. CDR1 and CDR2 from the germline V gene are GEAIGNYY and EKD. CDR3 loop: CACDGVWSSSRDTRQMFF. As DNA, the CDR3 is TGTGCCTGTGATGGGGTGTGGTCGAGCTCCCGGGACACCCGACAGATGTTTTTC.

The sample holds a few counts of this clone. One base away lies a much larger clone, so this may be a sequencing read error. Additional DNA sequences in this sample encode the identical CDR3. This chain connects TRDV2 to TRDJ3; 8 bases map to TRDD3. Germline V lookup: CDR1 GEAIGNYY, CDR2 EKD. CDR3 length: 17 residues. DNA of the CDR3: TGCGCCTGTGACACAACTGGGGGCTCCTGGGACACCCGACAGATGTTTTTC. This gives the protein CACDTTGGSWDTRQMFF.

This clone has only a few counts. The protein in TCRdb stems from a much larger clone and differs at residue 5 from this DNA's translation, likely a read error; here the protein is translated from the DNA. V gene TRDV2 combines with J gene TRDJ3, with 7 bases fitting TRDD3. V lost 2 bases to trimming and J lost 0 bases; unmatched junction nucleotides: 9. CDR3 size: 19 residues. Per the germline V gene, CDR1 is GEAIGNYY and CDR2 is EKD. CDR3 residues: CACDILGMSSSWDTRQMFF. The CDR3 DNA follows: TGTGCCTGTGACATACTGGGGATGTCAAGCTCCTGGGACACCCGACAGATGTTTTTC.

This clone was observed a handful of times. A far bigger clonotype differs at one base, so this is likely a read error. This chain connects TRDV2 to TRDJ1, with TRDD3 matching 8 bases. CDR3 length: 14 residues. The germline gives CDR1 GEAIGNYY, CDR2 EKD. V was pared by 0 bases and J by 7 bases, with 6 bases of the junction left unmatched. This CDR3 reads CACDTWGMTGKLIF. The CDR3 DNA follows: TGTGCCTGTGACACCTGGGGGATGACAGGTAAACTCATCTTT.

Only a few counts were recorded for this clone. The translation of this DNA and the TCRdb protein of a much larger clone differ at residue 13, probably owing to a read error; the protein shown here is translated from the DNA. This chain connects TRDV2 to TRDJ3; 9 bases map to TRDD3. Germline V gene data show CDR1 as GEAIGNYY and CDR2 as EKD. CDR3 length equals 18 residues. The CDR3 DNA is TGTGCCTGTGACACCGGGGGATACAGGACCTGGGACGCCCGACAGATGTTTTTC. It encodes CACDTGGYRTWDARQMFF.

A remark on this clone: TCRdb assigns this DNA the protein of a much larger clone, which departs from its translation at residue 8; this likely reflects a read error, and the protein shown comes from translating the DNA. The V call is TRDV2, the J call TRDJ3; TRDD3 aligns across 8 bases. The ends lost 2 bases at V and 0 bases at J; junction bases unmatched: 5. The CDR3 is made up of 18 amino acids. Germline V gene lookup returns CDR1 GEAIGNYY and CDR2 EKD. The CDR3 DNA reads as TGTGCCTGTGACAGGGGATACCCCAGCTCCTGGGACACCCGACAGATGTTTTTC. Translated, it gives CACDRGYPSSWDTRQMFF.

This clone occurred a few times. This is likely an artifact of a read error, given a far larger clone one base away. Other nucleotide sequences in the sample specify the same CDR3. The chain employs TRDV2 and TRDJ2; the D is unclear. The CDR3 has 15 residues. V was shortened by 3 bases and J by 2 bases, with 12 bases between the two germline ends. Germline assignment: CDR1 GEAIGNYY and CDR2 EKD. The CDR3: CACDPLSSLTAQLFF. CDR3 nucleotides: TGTGCCTGTGACCCTCTCTCCTCCTTGACAGCACAACTCTTCTTT.

This clone has only a few counts. TCRdb assigns this DNA the protein of a much larger clone, which departs from its translation at residue 8; this likely reflects a read error, and the protein shown comes from translating the DNA. The rearrangement uses TRDV2 and TRDJ2; 7 nucleotides agree with TRDD3. Losses at the gene ends were 1 base for V and 3 bases for J; bases not matched to a gene: 4. The CDR3 is made up of 15 amino acids. CDR1 is GEAIGNYY and CDR2 is EKD in the germline V gene. CDR3 loop: CACDTLGNMTAQLFF. The CDR3 DNA sequence: TGTGCCTGTGACACACTGGGGAATATGACAGCACAACTCTTCTTT.

The sample holds a few counts of this clone. The protein held in TCRdb is that of a much larger clone and does not match this DNA's translation at residue 15, likely because of a read error; the protein shown is translated from the DNA. The chain has TRDV2 and TRDJ3; a weak D match, TRDD3 (5 bases). The CDR3 covers 18 residues. The V gene's germline CDR1 is GEAIGNYY and CDR2 EKD. CDR3 residues: CACDTWGLTSLDTRKMFF. The CDR3, as DNA: TGTGCCTGTGACACCTGGGGCCTGACCTCCTTGGACACCCGAAAGATGTTTTTC.

This clone was detected a few times. This may come from a read error, since a much larger clone is one base off. This chain connects TRDV2 to TRDJ3, with 11 positions matching TRDD3. The CDR3 covers 18 residues. The germline V gene has CDR1 GEAIGNYY and CDR2 EKD. The CDR3 loop is CACGTLLGDTWDTRQMFF. The DNA of the CDR3 is TGTGCCTGTGGCACCCTACTGGGGGATACCTGGGACACCCGACAGATGTTTTTC.

This clone is medium-sized (0.01 to 0.1%) within its sample. A clone one base away is much larger, so this may be a read error. The sample has other DNA sequences that encode this CDR3 too. The chain joins TRDV2 to TRDJ3, with 10 bases fitting TRDD3. The V and J ends lost 0 bases and 0 bases, in that order; junction bases with no gene match: 1. The germline CDR1 and CDR2 sequences are GEAIGNYY and EKD. The CDR3 extends over 18 amino acids. The CDR3 sequence: CACDTPGGYSWDTRQMFF. CDR3 DNA sequence: TGTGCCTGTGACACCCCTGGGGGATACTCCTGGGACACCCGACAGATGTTTTTC.

This clone occurred a few times. Other DNA sequences in the sample encode the same CDR3. V usage is TRDV2 and J usage is TRDJ3; 7 positions agree with TRDD3. The J segment lost 0 bases and the V segment lost 3 bases, leaving 19 bases of the junction unmatched. Germline V gene sequence: CDR1 GEAIGNYY, CDR2 EKD. This CDR3 region has 22 residues. CDR3 in DNA: TGTGCCTGTGACGCCGGATGGCTGGTGGGGGACCCGAGCTCCTGGGACACCCGACAGATGTTTTTC. Its translation: CACDAGWLVGDPSSWDTRQMFF.